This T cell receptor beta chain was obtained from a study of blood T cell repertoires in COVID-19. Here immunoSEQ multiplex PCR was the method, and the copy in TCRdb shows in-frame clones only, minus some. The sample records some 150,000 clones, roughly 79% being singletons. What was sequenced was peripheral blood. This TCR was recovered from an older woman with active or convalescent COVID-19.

The CDR3: CASSPGTGVGTDTQYF. The CDR3 nucleotides are TGTGCCAGCAGCCCCGGGACAGGAGTGGGCACAGATACGCAGTATTTT. This sequence joins TRBV14 and TRBJ2-3, with 8 bases lining up with TRBD1. Trimming cost V 4 bases and J 1 base; bases outside gene matches: 7. The V gene's germline CDR1 is SGHDN and CDR2 FVKESK. The CDR3 runs to 16 residues. Based on the CDR3 plus reference TRBV14 and TRBJ2-3, the full variable domain is EAGVTQFPSHSVIEKGQTVTLRCDPISGHDNLYWYRRVMGKEIKFLLHFVKESKQDESGMPNNRFLAERTGGTYSTLKVQPAELEDSGVYFCASSPGTGVGTDTQYFGPGTRLTVL.